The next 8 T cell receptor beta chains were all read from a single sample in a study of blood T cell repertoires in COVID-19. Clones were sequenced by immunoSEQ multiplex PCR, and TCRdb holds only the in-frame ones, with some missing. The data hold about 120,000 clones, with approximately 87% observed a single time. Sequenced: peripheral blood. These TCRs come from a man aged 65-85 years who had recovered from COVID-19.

The CDR3 sequence is CASRSEAQMNTEAFF. The DNA for the CDR3 is TGTGCCAGCAGGTCCGAGGCGCAGATGAACACTGAAGCTTTCTTT. The chain employs TRBV2 and TRBJ1-1; D unclear. The CDR3 runs 15 residues. Germline-derived CDR1 and CDR2 are SNHLY and FYNNEI. V gave up 6 bases and J gave up 0 bases, with 14 bases separating them.

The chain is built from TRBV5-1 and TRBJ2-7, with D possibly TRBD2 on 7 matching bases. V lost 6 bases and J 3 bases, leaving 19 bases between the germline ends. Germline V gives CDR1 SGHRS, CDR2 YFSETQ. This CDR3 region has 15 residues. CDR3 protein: CASKGVAGASYEQYF. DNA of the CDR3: TGCGCCAGCAAGGGGGTAGCGGGCGCTAGCTACGAGCAGTACTTC. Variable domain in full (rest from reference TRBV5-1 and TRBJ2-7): KAGVTQTPRYLIKTRGQQVTLSCSPISGHRSVSWYQQTPGQGLQFLFEYFSETQRNKGNFPGRFSGRQFSNSRSEMNVSTLELGDSALYLCASKGVAGASYEQYFGPGTRLTVT.

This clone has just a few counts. CDR3 residues: CASRSDRVSLFF. In DNA form, the CDR3 reads TGTGCCAGCAGATCAGACAGGGTGTCACTGTTTTTT. This chain joins TRBV28 and TRBJ1-4; 7 bases match TRBD1. This CDR3 comprises 12 residues. Germline V gene data show CDR1 as MDHEN and CDR2 as SYDVKM. After removal of 6 bases from V and 13 bases from J, the junction contained 8 bases not matched to a gene. The full variable domain, completed using reference TRBV28 and TRBJ1-4, is DVKVTQSSRYLVKRTGEKVFLECVQDMDHENMFWYRQDPGLGLRLIYFSYDVKMKEKGDIPEGYSVSREKKERFSLILESASTNQTSMYLCASRSDRVSLFFGSGTQLSVL.

The CDR3 is CASSQSLAGDGEQYF. The DNA for the CDR3 is TGTGCCAGCAGTCAATCGCTAGCGGGGGATGGCGAGCAGTACTTC. This chain uses TRBV6-5 with TRBJ2-7; 10 nucleotides match TRBD2. This CDR3 spans 15 amino acids. V lost 5 bases, J lost 6 bases, and 10 bases stayed unmatched. Germline V gene sequence: CDR1 MNHEY, CDR2 SVGAGI.

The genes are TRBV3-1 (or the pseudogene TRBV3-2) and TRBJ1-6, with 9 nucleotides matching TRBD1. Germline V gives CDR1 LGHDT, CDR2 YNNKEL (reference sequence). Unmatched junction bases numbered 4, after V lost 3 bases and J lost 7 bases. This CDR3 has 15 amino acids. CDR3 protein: CASSHAGTGNSPLHF. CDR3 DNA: TGTGCCAGCAGCCACGCCGGGACAGGGAATTCACCCCTCCACTTT.

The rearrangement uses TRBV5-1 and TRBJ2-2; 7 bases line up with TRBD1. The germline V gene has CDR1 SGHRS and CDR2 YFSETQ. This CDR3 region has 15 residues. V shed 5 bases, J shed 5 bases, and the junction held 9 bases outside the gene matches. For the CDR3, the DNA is TGCGCCAGCAGTCCCGGGACAGCCTTGACCGGGGAGCTGTTTTTT. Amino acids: CASSPGTALTGELFF.

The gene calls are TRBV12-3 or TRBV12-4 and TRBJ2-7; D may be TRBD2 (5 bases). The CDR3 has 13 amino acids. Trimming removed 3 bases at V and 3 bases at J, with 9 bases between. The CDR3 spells CASSLGGSYEQYF. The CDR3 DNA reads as TGTGCCAGCAGTTTGGGTGGGAGCTACGAGCAGTACTTC.

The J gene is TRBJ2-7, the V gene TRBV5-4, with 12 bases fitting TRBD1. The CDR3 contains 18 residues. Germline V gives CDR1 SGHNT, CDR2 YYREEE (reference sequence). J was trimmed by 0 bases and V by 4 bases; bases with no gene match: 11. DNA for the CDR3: TGTGCCAGCAGCCCCGGGACAGGGGGCGATACGAGCTCCTACGAGCAGTACTTC. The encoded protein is CASSPGTGGDTSSYEQYF.